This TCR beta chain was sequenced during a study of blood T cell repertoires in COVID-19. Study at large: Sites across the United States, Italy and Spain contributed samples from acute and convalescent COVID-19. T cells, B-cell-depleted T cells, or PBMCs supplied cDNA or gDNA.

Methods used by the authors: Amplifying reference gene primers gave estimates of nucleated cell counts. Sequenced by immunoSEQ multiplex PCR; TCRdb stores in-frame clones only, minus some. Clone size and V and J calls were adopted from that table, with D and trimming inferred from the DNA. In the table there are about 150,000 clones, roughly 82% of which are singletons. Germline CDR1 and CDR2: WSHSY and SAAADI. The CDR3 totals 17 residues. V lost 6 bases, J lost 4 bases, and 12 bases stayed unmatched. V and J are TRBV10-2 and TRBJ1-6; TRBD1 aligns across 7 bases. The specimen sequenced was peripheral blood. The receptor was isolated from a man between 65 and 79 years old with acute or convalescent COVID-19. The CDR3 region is CASSYTIPGQYNSPLHF. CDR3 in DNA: TGCGCCAGCAGCTACACCATCCCGGGACAGTATAATTCACCCCTCCACTTT.